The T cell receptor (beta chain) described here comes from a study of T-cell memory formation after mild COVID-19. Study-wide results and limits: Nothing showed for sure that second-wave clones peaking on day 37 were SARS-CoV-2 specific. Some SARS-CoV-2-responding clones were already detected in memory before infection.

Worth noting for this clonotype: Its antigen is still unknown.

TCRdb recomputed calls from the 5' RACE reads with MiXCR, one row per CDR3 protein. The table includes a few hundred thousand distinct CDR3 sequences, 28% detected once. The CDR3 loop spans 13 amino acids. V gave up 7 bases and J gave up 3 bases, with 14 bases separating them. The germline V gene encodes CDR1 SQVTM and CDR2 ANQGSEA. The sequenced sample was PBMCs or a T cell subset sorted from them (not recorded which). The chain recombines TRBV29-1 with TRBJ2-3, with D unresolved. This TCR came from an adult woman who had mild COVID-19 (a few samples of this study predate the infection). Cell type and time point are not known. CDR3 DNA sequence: TGCAGCGGGTGTCTACCAGATACAGATACGCAGTATTTT. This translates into CSGCLPDTDTQYF.